This T cell receptor (beta chain) was sequenced in a study of beta chain features in type 1 diabetes. Study overall: Age and gender were similar between patients and healthy donors, as were cell yields. Study-wide points: Fewer junction insertions and more nucleotide deletions appeared in type 1 diabetes patients. Shortening of TCRB CDR3s, moderate but significant, appeared in all four CD4+ subsets of Type 1 diabetes patients.

With regard to this clone: Its matching antigen is unknown.

The sequenced template was cDNA made from the entire isolated RNA. Sequencing of naive, central memory and regulatory T cell samples gave an average of around 3.8 million reads. Some clones are missing from TCRdb's copy, which holds only in-frame ones; the method was immunoSEQ multiplex PCR. The sample lists more than 95,000 clones, approximately 30% seen once, with more than 0.45% in the top ten. The CDR3 loop spans 16 amino acids. Germline V gene lookup returns CDR1 MNHNS and CDR2 SASEGT. The ends lost 3 bases at V and 7 bases at J; junction bases unmatched: 10. Isolation of CD4+ naive, central memory, regulatory and stem cell-like memory cells was achieved by sorting via CD45RO/CCR7/CD25/CD127/CD95/CD27.

Material: central memory CD4+ T cells from blood. The chain uses TRBV6-1 and TRBJ2-1, with 9 bases lining up with TRBD1. The clonotype comes from a woman younger than 30 with type 1 diabetes. DNA of the CDR3: TGTGCCAGCAGTGACCTTACAGGGACAGGGAGGAATGAGCAGTTCTTC. Its protein product is CASSDLTGTGRNEQFF.